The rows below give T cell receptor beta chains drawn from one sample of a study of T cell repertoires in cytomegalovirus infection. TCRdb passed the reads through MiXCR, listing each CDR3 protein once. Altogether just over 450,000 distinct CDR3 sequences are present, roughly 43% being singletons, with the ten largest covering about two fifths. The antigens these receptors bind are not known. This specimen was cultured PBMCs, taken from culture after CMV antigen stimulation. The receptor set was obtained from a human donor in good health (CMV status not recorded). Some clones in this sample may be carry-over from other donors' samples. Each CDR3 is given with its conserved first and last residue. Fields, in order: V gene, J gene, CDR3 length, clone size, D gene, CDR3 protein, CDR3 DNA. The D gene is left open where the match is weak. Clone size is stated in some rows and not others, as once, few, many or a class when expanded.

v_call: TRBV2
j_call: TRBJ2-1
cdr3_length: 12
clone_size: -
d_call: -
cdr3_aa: CASSDYGIEQFF
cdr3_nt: TGTGCCAGCAGTGATTATGGGATTGAGCAGTTCTTC

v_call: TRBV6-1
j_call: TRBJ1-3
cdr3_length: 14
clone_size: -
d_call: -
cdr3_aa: CASSEIYRANTIYF
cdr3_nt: TGTGCCAGCAGTGAAATCTACAGGGCCAACACCATATATTTT

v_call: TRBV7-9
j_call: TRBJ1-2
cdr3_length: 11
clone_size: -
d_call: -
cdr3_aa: CASSLEVGYTF
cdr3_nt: TGTGCCAGCAGCTTAGAGGTGGGCTACACCTTC

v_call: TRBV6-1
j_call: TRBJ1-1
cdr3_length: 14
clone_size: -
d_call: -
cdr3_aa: CASSRTHTGSEAFF
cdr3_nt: TGTGCCAGCAGTAGGACACACACAGGCTCTGAAGCTTTCTTT

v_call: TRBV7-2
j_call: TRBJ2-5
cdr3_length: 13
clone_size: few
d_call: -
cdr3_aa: CASSLQQGQTQYF
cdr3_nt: TGTGCCAGCAGCCTCCAGCAGGGTCAGACCCAGTACTTC

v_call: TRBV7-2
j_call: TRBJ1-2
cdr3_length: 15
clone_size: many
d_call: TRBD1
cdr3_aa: CASSQTGQGGYGYTF
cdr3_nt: TGTGCCAGCAGCCAAACGGGACAGGGAGGCTATGGCTACACCTTC

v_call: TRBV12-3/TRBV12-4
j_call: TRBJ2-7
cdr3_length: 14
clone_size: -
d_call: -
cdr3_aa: CASSFLSVFYEQYF
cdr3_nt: TGTGCCAGCAGTTTCCTCTCAGTCTTTTACGAGCAGTACTTC

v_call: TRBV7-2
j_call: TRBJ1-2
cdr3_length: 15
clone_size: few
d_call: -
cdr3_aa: CASSSLTATNYGYTF
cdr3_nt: TGTGCCAGCAGCTCCCTGACAGCTACTAACTATGGCTACACCTTC

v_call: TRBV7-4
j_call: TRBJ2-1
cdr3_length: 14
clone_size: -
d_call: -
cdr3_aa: CASSLALTPGEQFF
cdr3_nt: TGTGCCAGCAGCTTAGCGCTCACCCCGGGTGAGCAGTTCTTC

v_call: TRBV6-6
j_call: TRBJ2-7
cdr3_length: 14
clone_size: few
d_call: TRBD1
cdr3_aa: CASSSPGQVYEQYF
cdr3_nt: TGTGCCAGCAGTTCTCCGGGACAGGTCTACGAGCAGTACTTC

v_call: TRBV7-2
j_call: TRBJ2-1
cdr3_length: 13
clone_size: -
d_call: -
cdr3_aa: CASSLVAGSEQFF
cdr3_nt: TGTGCCAGCAGCTTAGTAGCTGGATCTGAGCAGTTCTTC

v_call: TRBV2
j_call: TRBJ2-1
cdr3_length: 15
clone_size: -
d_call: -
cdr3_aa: CASSEHGGRSIKQFF
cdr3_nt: TGTGCCAGCAGTGAACACGGGGGTCGGTCGATTAAGCAGTTCTTC

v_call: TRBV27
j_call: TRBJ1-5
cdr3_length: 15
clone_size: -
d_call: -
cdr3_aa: CASSPGTTFNQPQHF
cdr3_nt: TGTGCCAGCAGTCCCGGGACTACCTTCAATCAGCCCCAGCATTTT

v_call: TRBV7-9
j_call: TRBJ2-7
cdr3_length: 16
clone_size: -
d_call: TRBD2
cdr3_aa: CASSLVVAGLGYEQYF
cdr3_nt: TGTGCCAGCAGCTTAGTTGTGGCGGGACTAGGCTACGAGCAGTACTTC

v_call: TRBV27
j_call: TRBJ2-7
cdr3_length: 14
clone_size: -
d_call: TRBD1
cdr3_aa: CASSSDRGNSEQYF
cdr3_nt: TGTGCCAGCAGTTCGGACAGGGGCAATTCCGAGCAGTACTTC

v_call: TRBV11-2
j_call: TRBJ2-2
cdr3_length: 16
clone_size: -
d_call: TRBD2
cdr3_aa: CASSFKTSGNTGELFF
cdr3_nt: TGTGCCAGCAGCTTCAAGACTAGCGGGAACACCGGGGAGCTGTTTTTT

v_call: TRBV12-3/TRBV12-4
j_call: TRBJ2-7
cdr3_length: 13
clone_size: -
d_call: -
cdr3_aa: CASTPSEKYEQYF
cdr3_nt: TGTGCCAGCACACCTAGCGAAAAGTACGAGCAGTACTTC

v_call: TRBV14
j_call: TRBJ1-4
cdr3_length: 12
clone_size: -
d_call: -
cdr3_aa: CASSQANEKLFF
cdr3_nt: TGTGCCAGCAGCCAAGCCAATGAAAAACTGTTTTTT

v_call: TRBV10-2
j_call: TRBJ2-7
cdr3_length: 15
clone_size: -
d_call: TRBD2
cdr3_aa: CASTETSGGLYEQYF
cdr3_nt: TGCGCCAGCACCGAGACTAGCGGGGGCCTCTACGAGCAGTACTTC